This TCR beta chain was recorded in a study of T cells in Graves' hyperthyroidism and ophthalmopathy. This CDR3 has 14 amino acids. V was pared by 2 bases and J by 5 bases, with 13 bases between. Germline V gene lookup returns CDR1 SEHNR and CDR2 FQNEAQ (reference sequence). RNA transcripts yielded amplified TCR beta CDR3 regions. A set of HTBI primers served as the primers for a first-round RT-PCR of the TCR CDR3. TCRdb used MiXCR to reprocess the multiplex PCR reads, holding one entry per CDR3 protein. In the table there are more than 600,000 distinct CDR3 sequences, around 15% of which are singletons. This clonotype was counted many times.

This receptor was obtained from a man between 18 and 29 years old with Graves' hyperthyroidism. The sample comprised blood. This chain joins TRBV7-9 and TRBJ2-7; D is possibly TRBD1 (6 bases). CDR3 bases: TGTGCCAGCAGCTTATTCGGGACAAGGGACGAGCAGTACTTC. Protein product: CASSLFGTRDEQYF.